Listed below are T cell receptor beta chains from one sample, sequenced in a study of T-cell reconstitution after alpha-beta-depleted transplantation in children. TCRdb reprocessed the PCR reads with MiXCR, giving one entry per CDR3 protein. The sample carries about 240,000 distinct CDR3 sequences, about 11% recorded once. This specimen consisted of PBMCs from the stem cell graft donor, obtained from the stem cell graft. These TCRs come from a human donor who donated a stem cell graft to a child with acute lymphoblastic leukemia. Both conserved end residues are part of each CDR3. The D gene is left open where the match is weak. Rows may omit the clone size; those that give it use once, few, many or a size class.

>TRBD1|TRBV19|TRBJ2-3|-
TGTGCCAGTAGCCCCCAGGGGGTACCTAGCACAGATACGCAGTATTTT
CASSPQGVPSTDTQYF
>-|TRBV6-5|TRBJ2-7|-
TGTGCCAGCAGTTCCGCCAGGAACTACGAGCAGTACTTC
CASSSARNYEQYF
>TRBD1|TRBV28|TRBJ2-1|few
TGTGCCAGCAGGCCTGGGACAGGGGCTTACAATGAGCAGTTCTTC
CASRPGTGAYNEQFF
>-|TRBV5-5|TRBJ2-3|few
TGTGCCAGCAGCTTTACCAAAGTCACAGATACGCAGTATTTT
CASSFTKVTDTQYF
>-|TRBV20-1|TRBJ2-7|many
TGCAGTGCTAGAGGCATCGAGCGCCTCTACGAGCAGTACTTC
CSARGIERLYEQYF
>TRBD1|TRBV5-5|TRBJ2-5|many
TGTGCCAGCAGCTTGATTGGACAGGGGATGGAGACCCAGTACTTC
CASSLIGQGMETQYF
>-|TRBV10-3|TRBJ2-1|many
TGTGCCATCAGTGACCGCCCGTACAATGAGCAGTTCTTC
CAISDRPYNEQFF
>-|TRBV7-7|TRBJ2-1|many
TGTGCTAGCAGCTTAGTTCCGGCGGGGGCCCGTGAGCAGTTCTTC
CASSLVPAGAREQFF
>-|TRBV18|TRBJ2-7|many
TGTGCCAGCTCACCAGCCGGGTCGAAGAGCTCCTACGAGCAGTACTTC
CASSPAGSKSSYEQYF
>-|TRBV12-3/TRBV12-4|TRBJ1-2|many
TGTGCCAGCAGGCCCCGGTCTAACTATGGCTACACCTTC
CASRPRSNYGYTF
>-|TRBV10-3|TRBJ2-3|many
TGTGCCATCAGTGAGGTACAGACGGGAAGCACAGATACGCAGTATTTT
CAISEVQTGSTDTQYF
>-|TRBV11-2|TRBJ2-1|many
TGTGCCAGCAGCTTAGTTATGCGGGGTCATGAGCAGTTCTTC
CASSLVMRGHEQFF
>TRBD1|TRBV13|TRBJ1-1|many
TGTGCCAGCAGCTTATGGGGCAGGGGGCTCGGTACTGAAGCTTTCTTT
CASSLWGRGLGTEAFF
>-|TRBV5-1|TRBJ1-1|many
TGCGCCAGCAGCGTCCGACAGTCTGAAGGGACTGAAGCTTTCTTT
CASSVRQSEGTEAFF
>-|TRBV30|TRBJ1-5|-
TGTGCCTGGAATCGGGGATCCAATCAGCCCCAGCATTTT
CAWNRGSNQPQHF
>-|TRBV20-1|TRBJ2-7|many
TGCAGTGCAAAGACGAGGGAGCAGTACTTC
CSAKTREQYF
>TRBD2|TRBV20-1|TRBJ2-3|-
TGCAGTGCTAGCAGACGGACTAGCGGGAGGAGGACAGATACGCAGTATTTT
CSASRRTSGRRTDTQYF